This T cell receptor (beta chain) stems from a study of blood T cell repertoires in COVID-19. Study at large: Samples came from the United States, Italy and Spain, spanning acute and convalescent COVID-19. The analysed material was cDNA or gDNA that came from T cells, B-cell-depleted T cells, or PBMCs.

The Seattle patients, enrolled during active infection, were followed longitudinally. How the authors handled the data: Reference gene primer amplification gave nucleated cell count estimates. The assay was immunoSEQ multiplex PCR, and TCRdb's table has in-frame clones only and misses some. For V, J and clone size, that table is used; D and trimming come from the DNA. This table has hundreds of thousands of clones, about 82% appearing once. J gave up 5 bases and V 4 bases, and 7 bases lay outside the gene matches. The CDR3 is 16 residues long. Germline loops: CDR1 SGHRS, CDR2 YFSETQ. The chain uses TRBV5-1 and TRBJ2-2; 11 bases line up with TRBD1. The sequencing sample was made of peripheral blood. This clonotype was sampled from a man aged 45-65 years with COVID-19, enrolled during active disease. The CDR3 is CASSQGQGALTGELFF. The CDR3 coding sequence is TGCGCCAGCAGCCAAGGACAGGGGGCACTAACCGGGGAGCTGTTTTTT.